A single sample gave rise to the 20 T cell receptor beta chains below, sequenced in a study of CD8 T cells in ankylosing spondylitis. A single record per CDR3 protein comes from TCRdb applying MiXCR to the 5' RACE reads. The sample contains 250,000 to 300,000 distinct CDR3 sequences, 20% of which appear only once. The material sequenced was blood, either unsorted or a sorted T cell fraction (not recorded which). The source is a male donor with ankylosing spondylitis or in good health (not recorded which).

The J gene is TRBJ2-3, the V gene TRBV7-2; D remains unclear. This CDR3 contains 12 residues. Germline-derived CDR1 and CDR2 are SGHTA and FQGNSA. Trimming took 5 bases from V and 5 from J, leaving 8 bases between them. In DNA form, the CDR3 reads TGTGCCAGCAGCCAAAACATAGATACGCAGTATTTT. It specifies CASSQNIDTQYF.

This clonotype came up many times. The V gene is TRBV29-1, the J gene TRBJ2-5; TRBD1 is a possible D gene (6 bases). Germline V lookup: CDR1 SQVTM, CDR2 ANQGSEA. V shed 6 bases and J shed 5 bases, with 13 bases lying between them. The CDR3 runs to 12 residues. DNA for the CDR3: TGCAGCGTATTACAGGGTTTTGAGACCCAGTACTTC. Amino acid sequence: CSVLQGFETQYF.

The rearrangement uses TRBV11-2 and TRBJ2-5; maybe TRBD1 (5 bases). CDR3 length equals 13 residues. V was clipped by 5 bases and J by 3 bases, with 10 bases between them. The germline V gene encodes CDR1 SGHAT and CDR2 FQNNGV. CDR3 amino acids: CASSRGWEETQYF. DNA of the CDR3: TGTGCCAGCAGCAGGGGTTGGGAAGAGACCCAGTACTTC.

This clonotype was seen a few times. The chain joins TRBV10-1 to TRBJ2-1, with TRBD1 matching 7 bases. This CDR3 contains 15 residues. Per the germline V gene, CDR1 is WNHNN and CDR2 is SYGVQD (reference sequence). With 5 bases clipped from V and 7 bases from J, the junction kept 11 bases outside the gene matches. CDR3 in amino acids: CASSSGVLDRNEQFF. The CDR3 DNA reads as TGCGCCAGCAGTTCCGGGGTTTTGGACAGGAATGAGCAGTTCTTC.

This clonotype was found a few times. The chain combines TRBV7-6 with TRBJ2-1, with TRBD1 identical over 8 bases. The trim removed 1 base at V and 0 bases at J, leaving 5 bases unmatched. Germline CDR1 is SGHVS and CDR2 is FNYEAQ. The CDR3 totals 17 residues. DNA for the CDR3: TGTGCCAGCAGCTTAGAGGGACAGGAAGTCTCCTACAATGAGCAGTTCTTC. Translated: CASSLEGQEVSYNEQFF. The whole variable domain, remainder taken from reference TRBV7-6 and TRBJ2-1, is GAGVSQSPRYKVTKRGQDVALRCDPISGHVSLYWYRQALGQGPEFLTYFNYEAQQDKSGLPNDRFSAERPEGSISTLTIQRTEQRDSAMYRCASSLEGQEVSYNEQFFGPGTRLTVL.

V usage is TRBV20-1 and J usage is TRBJ2-1, with D possibly matching TRBD2 (6 bases). The germline CDR1 and CDR2 sequences are DFQATT and SNEGSKA (reference sequence). The CDR3 contains 18 residues. The germline V and J ends were trimmed by 0 bases and 2 bases, with 20 bases remaining between them. In nucleotides, the CDR3 is TGCAGTGCTAGAGAACATCGCCGGGACTCACTCACCTACAATGAGCAGTTCTTC. It codes for CSAREHRRDSLTYNEQFF.

The J gene is TRBJ2-1, the V gene TRBV12-3 or TRBV12-4, with D perhaps matching TRBD1 (5 bases). Trimming pared 2 bases from V and 9 bases from J, leaving 14 bases between. The CDR3 is 14 amino acids. The CDR3 nucleotides read TGTGCCAGCAGTTTATCGCAGGGTGGTAGTGAGCAGTTCTTC. Translated: CASSLSQGGSEQFF.

This chain's CDR3 is CASSLAQKTGIGTEAFF. The CDR3 nucleotides read TGCGCCAGCAGCTTGGCACAGAAGACCGGGATCGGCACTGAAGCTTTCTTT. The chain joins TRBV5-1 to TRBJ1-1; D remains ambiguous. Germline CDR1 and CDR2: SGHRS and YFSETQ. The CDR3 is made up of 17 amino acids. Trimming took 0 bases from V and 4 from J, leaving 19 bases between them.

This clonotype was counted many times. V usage is TRBV29-1 and J usage is TRBJ1-2, with 7 nucleotides matching TRBD1. In germline, CDR1 is SQVTM, CDR2 ANQGSEA. The J segment lost 2 bases and the V segment lost 7 bases, leaving 7 bases of the junction unmatched. This CDR3 region has 13 residues. The CDR3 nucleotides are TGCAGCGCCCGACAGGGACCCAACTATGGCTACACCTTC. Its translation: CSARQGPNYGYTF.

The genes are TRBV3-1 and TRBJ2-1; the match to TRBD2 covers 11 bases. V was pared by 4 bases and J by 6 bases, with 5 bases of the junction left unmatched. Looked up from germline, CDR1 is LGHDT and CDR2 is YNNKEL (reference sequence). The CDR3 spans 15 residues. CDR3: CASSRGLAAGNEQFF. CDR3 DNA sequence: TGTGCCAGCAGCCGGGGACTAGCGGCAGGCAATGAGCAGTTCTTC.

This clonotype has just a few counts. J is TRBJ2-1 and V is TRBV4-1; D is perhaps TRBD2 (6 bases). Trimming shortened V by 3 bases and J by 2 bases, and 11 bases separated the two germline ends. Germline V CDR1 and CDR2: MGHRA, YSYEKL. The CDR3 extends over 15 amino acids. CDR3 DNA: TGCGCCAGCAGCCAGGGACTCTTAGCCTACAATGAGCAGTTCTTC. Protein: CASSQGLLAYNEQFF.

This clonotype appeared a few times. The rearrangement links TRBV12-3 or TRBV12-4 to TRBJ1-1, with a weak D call TRBD1 (6 bases). This CDR3 region has 16 residues. With 6 bases removed from V and 3 bases from J, the gap between germline ends came to 20 bases. DNA for the CDR3: TGTGCCAGCAGCCCCTACGGGGGGCGCTTGGACACTGAAGCTTTCTTT. It codes for CASSPYGGRLDTEAFF.

This clonotype was detected only a few times. The V and J genes are TRBV11-2 and TRBJ2-2, with D unclear. Deletions cut 5 bases from V and 1 base from J, with 11 bases between. The germline V gene encodes CDR1 SGHAT and CDR2 FQNNGV. The CDR3 is 15 amino acids. The CDR3, as DNA: TGTGCCAGCAGCCCTCGGGCCCAGAACACCGGGGAGCTGTTTTTT. It translates to CASSPRAQNTGELFF.

This clonotype was seen only a few times. The chain joins TRBV5-1 to TRBJ2-3; D possibly corresponds to TRBD1 (5 bases). V was pared by 5 bases and J by 6 bases, with 28 bases between. This CDR3 contains 18 residues. Germline V lookup: CDR1 SGHRS, CDR2 YFSETQ. The CDR3 reads CASSRTLGTGGVGDTQYF. CDR3 DNA sequence: TGCGCCAGCAGTCGAACCCTTGGAACAGGTGGTGTAGGCGATACGCAGTATTTT.

The chain combines TRBV15 with TRBJ1-4, with D possibly TRBD1 on 6 matching bases. Germline lookup yields CDR1 LNHNV and CDR2 YYDKDF (reference sequence). The CDR3 loop spans 16 amino acids. Trimming removed 5 bases at V and 8 bases at J, with 21 bases between. CDR3 protein: CATSSQGQPNREKLFF. CDR3 bases: TGTGCCACCAGCTCACAAGGACAGCCTAACCGCGAAAAACTGTTTTTT.

Only a few counts were recorded for this clonotype. The chain has TRBV6-1 and TRBJ1-2, with D tentatively TRBD1 (6 bases). V lost 6 bases, J lost 6 bases, and 17 bases lay in between. The CDR3 extends over 14 amino acids. Germline CDR1 is MNHNS and CDR2 is SASEGT. The CDR3 sequence: CASRDGGFYHGYTF. As DNA, the CDR3 is TGTGCCAGCAGGGACGGGGGCTTCTATCATGGCTACACCTTC.

A few counts support this clonotype. CDR3 region: CASRQRAGDTEAFF. Written as DNA, the CDR3 is TGTGCCAGCAGGCAAAGGGCCGGGGACACTGAAGCTTTCTTT. This chain uses TRBV12-3 or TRBV12-4 with TRBJ1-1, with no clear D. The V end was cut by 6 bases, the J end by 3 bases, with 14 bases between. CDR3 length equals 14 residues.

This clonotype has more than one count but fewer than ten. The V call is TRBV9, the J call TRBJ1-2; 7 bases agree with TRBD1. After removal of 0 bases from V and 8 bases from J, the junction contained 7 bases not matched to a gene. CDR1 and CDR2 (germline): SGDLS, YYNGEE. There are 14 residues in the CDR3. The DNA for the CDR3 is TGTGCCAGCAGCGTAGGGGCAGGGGGTAGGGGCTACACCTTC. It encodes CASSVGAGGRGYTF.

The rearrangement links TRBV20-1 to TRBJ2-3; D is unclear. The germline V gene encodes CDR1 DFQATT and CDR2 SNEGSKA (reference sequence). The CDR3 covers 13 residues. The germline V and J ends were trimmed by 0 bases and 2 bases, with 6 bases remaining between them. The CDR3, as DNA: TGCAGTGCTAGAGAGCAGGCCACAGATACGCAGTATTTT. Its protein is CSAREQATDTQYF.

J is TRBJ2-7 and V is TRBV14; the D call may be TRBD1 or TRBD2 (5 bases each). Germline values: CDR1 SGHDN, CDR2 FVKESK. Trimming stripped 1 base from V and 3 bases from J, with 13 bases between. CDR3 length: 15 amino acids. The CDR3 bases are TGTGCCAGCAGCCAAGGTGCAGGGAGAAACTACGAGCAGTACGTC. This sequence encodes CASSQGAGRNYEQYV.